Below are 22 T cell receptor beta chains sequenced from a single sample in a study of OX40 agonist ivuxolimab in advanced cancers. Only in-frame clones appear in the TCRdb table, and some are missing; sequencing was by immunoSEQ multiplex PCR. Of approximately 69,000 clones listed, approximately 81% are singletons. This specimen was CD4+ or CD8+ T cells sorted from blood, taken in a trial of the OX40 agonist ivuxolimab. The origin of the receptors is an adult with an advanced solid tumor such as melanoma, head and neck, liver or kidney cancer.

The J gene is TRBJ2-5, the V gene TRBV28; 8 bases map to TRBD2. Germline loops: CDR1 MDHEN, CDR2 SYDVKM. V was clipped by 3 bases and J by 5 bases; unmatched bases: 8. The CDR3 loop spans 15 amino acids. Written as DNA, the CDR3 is TGTGCCAGCAGTTTGACGGTTGGCGGGGGGGAGACCCAGTACTTC. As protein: CASSLTVGGGETQYF.

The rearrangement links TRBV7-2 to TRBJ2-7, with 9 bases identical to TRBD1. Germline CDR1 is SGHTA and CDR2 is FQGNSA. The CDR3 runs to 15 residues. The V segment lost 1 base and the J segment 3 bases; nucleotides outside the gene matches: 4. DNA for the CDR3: TGTGCCAGCAGCTTAGGAGGACAGGGGAGCTACGAGCAGTACTTC. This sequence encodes CASSLGGQGSYEQYF.

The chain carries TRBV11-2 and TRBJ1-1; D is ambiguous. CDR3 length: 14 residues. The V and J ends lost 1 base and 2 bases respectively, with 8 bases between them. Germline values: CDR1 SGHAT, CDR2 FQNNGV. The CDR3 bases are TGTGCCAGCAGCTTAGGACGGACTAACACTGAAGCTTTCTTT. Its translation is CASSLGRTNTEAFF.

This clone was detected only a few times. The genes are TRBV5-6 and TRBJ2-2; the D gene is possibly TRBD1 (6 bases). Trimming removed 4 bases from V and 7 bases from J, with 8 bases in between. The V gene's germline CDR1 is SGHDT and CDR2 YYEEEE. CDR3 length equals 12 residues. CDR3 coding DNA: TGTGCCAGCAGCCTGGACAGCGGGGAGCTGTTTTTT. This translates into CASSLDSGELFF.

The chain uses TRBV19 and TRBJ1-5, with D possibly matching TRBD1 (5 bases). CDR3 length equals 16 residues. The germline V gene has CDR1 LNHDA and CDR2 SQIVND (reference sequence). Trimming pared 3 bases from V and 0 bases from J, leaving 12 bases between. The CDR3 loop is CASSIGGIYSNQPQHF. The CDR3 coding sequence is TGTGCCAGTAGTATTGGGGGGATCTATAGCAATCAGCCCCAGCATTTT.

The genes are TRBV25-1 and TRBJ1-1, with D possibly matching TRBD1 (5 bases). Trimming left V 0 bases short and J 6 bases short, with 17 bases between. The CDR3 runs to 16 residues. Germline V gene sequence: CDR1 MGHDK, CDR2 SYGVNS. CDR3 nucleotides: TGTGCCAGCAGTGAATATGATCCCTGGGGGTCCGCTGAAGCTTTCTTT. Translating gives CASSEYDPWGSAEAFF.

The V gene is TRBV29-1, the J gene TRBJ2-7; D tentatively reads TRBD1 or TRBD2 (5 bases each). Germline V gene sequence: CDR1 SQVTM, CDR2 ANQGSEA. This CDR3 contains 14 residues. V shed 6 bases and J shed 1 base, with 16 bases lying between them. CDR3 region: CSVGPGWGSYEQYF. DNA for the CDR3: TGCAGCGTAGGGCCCGGTTGGGGGTCCTACGAGCAGTACTTC.

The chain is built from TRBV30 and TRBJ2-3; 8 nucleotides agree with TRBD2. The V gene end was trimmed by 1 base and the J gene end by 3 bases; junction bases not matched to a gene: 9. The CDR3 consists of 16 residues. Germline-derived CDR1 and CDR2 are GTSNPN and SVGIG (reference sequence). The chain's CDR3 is CAWSARRGRLTDTQYF. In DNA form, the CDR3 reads TGTGCCTGGAGTGCCCGACGCGGGAGGCTGACAGATACGCAGTATTTT.

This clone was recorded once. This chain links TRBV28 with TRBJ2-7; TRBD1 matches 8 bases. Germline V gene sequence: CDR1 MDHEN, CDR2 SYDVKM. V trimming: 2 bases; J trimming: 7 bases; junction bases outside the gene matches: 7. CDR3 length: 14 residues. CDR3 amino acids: CASSLAEQGGEQYF. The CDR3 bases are TGTGCCAGCAGTTTAGCCGAACAGGGGGGTGAGCAGTACTTC.

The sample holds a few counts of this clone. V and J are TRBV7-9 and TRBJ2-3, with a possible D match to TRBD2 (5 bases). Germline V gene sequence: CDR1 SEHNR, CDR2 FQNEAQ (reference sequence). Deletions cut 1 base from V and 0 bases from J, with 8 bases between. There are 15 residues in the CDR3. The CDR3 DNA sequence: TGTGCCAGCAGCTTAGGGCGGGCGAGCACAGATACGCAGTATTTT. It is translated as CASSLGRASTDTQYF.

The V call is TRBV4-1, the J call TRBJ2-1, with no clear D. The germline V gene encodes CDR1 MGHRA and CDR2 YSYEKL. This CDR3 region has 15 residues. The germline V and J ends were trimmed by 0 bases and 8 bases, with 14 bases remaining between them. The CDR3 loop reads CASSQEGYSRDEQFF. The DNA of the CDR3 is TGCGCCAGCAGCCAAGAAGGATACTCTCGGGATGAGCAGTTCTTC.

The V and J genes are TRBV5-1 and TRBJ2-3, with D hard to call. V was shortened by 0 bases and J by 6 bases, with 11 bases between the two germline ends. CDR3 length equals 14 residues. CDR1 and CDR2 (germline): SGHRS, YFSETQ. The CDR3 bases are TGCGCCAGCAGCTTGGGGGCAGCTTGGGATACGCAGTATTTT. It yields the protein CASSLGAAWDTQYF.

The CDR3 spells CASSPGTGGLQETQYF. In DNA form, the CDR3 reads TGTGCCAGCAGCCCAGGGACAGGGGGACTCCAAGAGACCCAGTACTTC. The chain joins TRBV9 to TRBJ2-5; 11 bases are a match to TRBD1. The germline CDR1 and CDR2 sequences are SGDLS and YYNGEE. This CDR3 spans 16 amino acids. V was clipped by 4 bases and J by 1 base; unmatched bases: 6.

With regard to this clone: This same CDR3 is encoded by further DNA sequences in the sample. The CDR3 protein is CSVEYGYTF. CDR3 nucleotides: TGCAGCGTTGAGTATGGCTACACCTTC. V and J are TRBV29-1 and TRBJ1-2; no reliable D call. CDR1 is SQVTM and CDR2 is ANQGSEA in the germline V gene. V was cut by 3 bases and J by 5 bases, with 1 base left in between. This CDR3 region has 9 residues.

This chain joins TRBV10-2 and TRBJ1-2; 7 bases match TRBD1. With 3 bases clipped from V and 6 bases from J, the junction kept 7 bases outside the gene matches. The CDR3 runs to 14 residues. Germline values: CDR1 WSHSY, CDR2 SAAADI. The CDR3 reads CASSDQTTGDGYTF. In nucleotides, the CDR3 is TGCGCCAGCAGTGACCAGACCACAGGGGATGGCTACACCTTC.

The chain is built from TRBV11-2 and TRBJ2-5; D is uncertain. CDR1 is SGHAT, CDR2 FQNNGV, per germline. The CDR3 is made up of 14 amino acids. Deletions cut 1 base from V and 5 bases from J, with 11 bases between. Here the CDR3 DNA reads TGTGCCAGCAGCTTAGGGGTGGTAGTGGAGACCCAGTACTTC. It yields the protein CASSLGVVVETQYF.

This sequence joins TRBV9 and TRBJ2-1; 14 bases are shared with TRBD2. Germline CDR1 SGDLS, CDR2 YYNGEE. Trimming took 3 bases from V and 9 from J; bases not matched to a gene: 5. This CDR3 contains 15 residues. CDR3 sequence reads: CASSGGTSGGSEQFF. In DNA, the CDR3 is TGTGCCAGCAGCGGTGGGACTAGCGGGGGTTCTGAGCAGTTCTTC.

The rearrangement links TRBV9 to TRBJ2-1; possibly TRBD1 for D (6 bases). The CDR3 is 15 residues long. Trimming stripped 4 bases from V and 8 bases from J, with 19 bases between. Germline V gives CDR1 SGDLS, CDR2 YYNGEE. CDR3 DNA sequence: TGTGCCAGCAGCCCTCTCCTGGGGGCTCTAGATGAGCAGTTCTTC. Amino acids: CASSPLLGALDEQFF.

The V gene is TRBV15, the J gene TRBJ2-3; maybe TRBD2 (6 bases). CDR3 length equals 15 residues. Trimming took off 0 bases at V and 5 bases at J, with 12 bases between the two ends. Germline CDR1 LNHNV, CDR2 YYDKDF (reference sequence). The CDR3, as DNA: TGTGCCACCAGCAGAGAGGTCGGGGGAGAAGATACGCAGTATTTT. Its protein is CATSREVGGEDTQYF.

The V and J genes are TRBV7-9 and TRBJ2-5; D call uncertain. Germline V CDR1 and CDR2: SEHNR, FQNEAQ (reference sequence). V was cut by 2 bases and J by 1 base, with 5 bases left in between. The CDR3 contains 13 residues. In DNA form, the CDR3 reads TGTGCCAGCAGCTTAATCAGCCAAGAGACCCAGTACTTC. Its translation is CASSLISQETQYF.

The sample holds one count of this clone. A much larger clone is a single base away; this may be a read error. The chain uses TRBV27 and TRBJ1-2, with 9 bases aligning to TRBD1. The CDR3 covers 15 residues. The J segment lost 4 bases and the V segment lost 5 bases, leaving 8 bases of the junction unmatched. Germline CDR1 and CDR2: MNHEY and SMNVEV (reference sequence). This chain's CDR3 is CASSPETGGLYGYTF. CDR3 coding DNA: TGTGCCAGCAGTCCTGAGACAGGGGGGCTCTATGGCTACACCTTC.

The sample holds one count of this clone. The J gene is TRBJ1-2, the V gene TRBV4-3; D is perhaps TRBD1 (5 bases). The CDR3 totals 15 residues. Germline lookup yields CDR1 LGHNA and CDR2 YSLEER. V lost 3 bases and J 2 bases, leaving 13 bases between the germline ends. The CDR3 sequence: CASSQGPAGNYGYTF. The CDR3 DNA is TGCGCCAGCAGCCAGGGACCGGCGGGAAACTATGGCTACACCTTC.